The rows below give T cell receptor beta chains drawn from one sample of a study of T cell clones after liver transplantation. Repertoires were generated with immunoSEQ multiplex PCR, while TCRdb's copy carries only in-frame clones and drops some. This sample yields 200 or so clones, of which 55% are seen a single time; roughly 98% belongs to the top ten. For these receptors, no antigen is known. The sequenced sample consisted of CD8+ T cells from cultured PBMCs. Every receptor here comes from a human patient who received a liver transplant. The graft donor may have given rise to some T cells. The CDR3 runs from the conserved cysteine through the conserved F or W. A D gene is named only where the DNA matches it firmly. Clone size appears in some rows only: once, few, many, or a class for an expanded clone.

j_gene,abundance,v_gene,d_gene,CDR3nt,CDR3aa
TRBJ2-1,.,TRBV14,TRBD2,TGTGCCAGCAGCCACGTACCGGGACTAGCTCTTACTGAGCAGTTCTTC,CASSHVPGLALTEQFF
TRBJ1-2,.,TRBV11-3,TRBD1,TGTGCCAGCAGCCCTGGTACAGGGGGCAGCTATGGCTATACCTTC,CASSPGTGGSYGYTF
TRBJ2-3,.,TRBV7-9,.,TGTGCCAGCAGCTTAACAGGCGGACCCCAGAATACGCAGTATTTT,CASSLTGGPQNTQYF
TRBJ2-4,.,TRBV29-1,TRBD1,TGCAGCGCCGTGGACAGGGAGGACATTCAGTACTTC,CSAVDREDIQYF
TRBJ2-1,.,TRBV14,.,TGTGCCATCAGCCCTGACATGAATGAGCAGTTCTTC,CAISPDMNEQFF
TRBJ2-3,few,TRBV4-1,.,TGCGCCAGCAGCCGCCCTCTCGGGGCCGTGGATACGCAGTATTTT,CASSRPLGAVDTQYF
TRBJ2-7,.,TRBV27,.,TGTGCCAGCAGTTTCTTTAAGGGAGTCAGCTACGAGCAGTACTTC,CASSFFKGVSYEQYF
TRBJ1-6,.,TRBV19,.,TGTGCCAGTAGTATTCGCTCCTATAATTCACCCCTCCACTTT,CASSIRSYNSPLHF
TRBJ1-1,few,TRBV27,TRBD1,TGTGCCAGCAGTCTATTAACAGGGGAGGGCACTGAAGCTTTCTTT,CASSLLTGEGTEAFF
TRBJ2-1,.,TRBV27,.,TGTGCCAGCAGTTTATCGATAACAGGGATTGAGCAGTTCTTC,CASSLSITGIEQFF
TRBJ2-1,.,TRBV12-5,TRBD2,TGTGCTAGTGCCGGGGGGTCCTACAATGAGCAGTTCTTC,CASAGGSYNEQFF
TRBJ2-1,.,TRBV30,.,TGTGCCTGGAGTGTAAACTCTATGTATGAGCAGTTCTTC,CAWSVNSMYEQFF
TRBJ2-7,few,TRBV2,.,TGTGCCAGCAGTGATGGCAGTCTAGCCTACGAGCAGTACTTC,CASSDGSLAYEQYF
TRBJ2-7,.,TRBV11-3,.,TGTGCCAGCAGCTCTTACGGCCTTTCCTACGAGCAGTACTTC,CASSSYGLSYEQYF
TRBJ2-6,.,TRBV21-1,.,TGTGCCAGCAGATACGGTCTAGTACAACAAAGTCGGGCCAACGTCCTGACTTTC,CASRYGLVQQSRANVLTF
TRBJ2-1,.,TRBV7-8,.,TGTGCCAGCACCGCCGAGGTCCGGGAGCAGTTCTTC,CASTAEVREQFF
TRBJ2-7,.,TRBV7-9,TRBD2,TGTGCCAGCAGCCCGCCTAGCGGATCCTACGAGCAGTACTTC,CASSPPSGSYEQYF
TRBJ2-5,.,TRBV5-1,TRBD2,TGCGCCAGCAGCAGCGGGGGCCGACAAGAGACCCAGTACTTC,CASSSGGRQETQYF
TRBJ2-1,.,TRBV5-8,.,TGTGCCAGCAGCTTCGGAAACAATGAGCAGTTCTTC,CASSFGNNEQFF
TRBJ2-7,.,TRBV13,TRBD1,TGTGCCAGCAGCCCGACAGGGGATGACTACGAGCAGTACTTC,CASSPTGDDYEQYF
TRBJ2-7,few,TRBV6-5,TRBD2,TGTGCCAGCAGCCGCGGGAGGCCGACCTCCTACGAGCAGTACTTC,CASSRGRPTSYEQYF
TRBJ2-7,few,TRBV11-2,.,TGTGCCAGCAGCTTAGCCCCGTCCTACGAGCAGTACTTC,CASSLAPSYEQYF
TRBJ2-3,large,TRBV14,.,TGTGCCAGCAGCCAAGATCGACGGGCGCAGTATTTT,CASSQDRRAQYF
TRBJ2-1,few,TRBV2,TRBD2,TGTGCCAGCAGGAGCGCTAGCGGGAGCAATAATGAGCAGTTCTTC,CASRSASGSNNEQFF
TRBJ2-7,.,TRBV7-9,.,TGTGCCAGCAGCTCTGAGTTGGCCCTTGCCTACGAGCAGTACTTC,CASSSELALAYEQYF
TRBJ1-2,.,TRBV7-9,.,TGTGCCAGCAGCTACACGGACACTTATGGCTACACCTTC,CASSYTDTYGYTF
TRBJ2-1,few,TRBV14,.,TGTGCAAGCATCCCTGACAGGAATGAGCAGTTCTTC,CASIPDRNEQFF
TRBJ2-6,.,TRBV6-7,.,TGTGCCAGCAGTCTGCGGTTGCGTAATTTACAAAGTCGGGCCAACGTCCTGACTTTC,CASSLRLRNLQSRANVLTF
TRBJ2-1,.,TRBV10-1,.,TGCGCCAGCAGTGAGTCAGTACTGTCCCTCTTC,CASSESVLSLF
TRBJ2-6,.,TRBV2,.,TGTGCCAGCAGTCTTCGCGGTTACCGATACAAAAGTCGGGCCAACGTCCTGACTTTC,CASSLRGYRYKSRANVLTF
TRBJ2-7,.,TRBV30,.,TGTGCCTGGGGCGACCCCGGGACAAGCAGGGGCGAGCAGTACTTC,CAWGDPGTSRGEQYF
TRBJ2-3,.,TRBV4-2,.,TGTGCCAGCAGCCATTGGGGGGATACGCAGTATTTT,CASSHWGDTQYF
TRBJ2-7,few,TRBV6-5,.,TGTGCCAGCAGAGGGGGGACTCACTACGAGCAGTACTTC,CASRGGTHYEQYF
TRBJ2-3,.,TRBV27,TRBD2,TGTGCCAGCAGTCTAAGACTAGCGGGATACACAGATACGCAGTATTTT,CASSLRLAGYTDTQYF